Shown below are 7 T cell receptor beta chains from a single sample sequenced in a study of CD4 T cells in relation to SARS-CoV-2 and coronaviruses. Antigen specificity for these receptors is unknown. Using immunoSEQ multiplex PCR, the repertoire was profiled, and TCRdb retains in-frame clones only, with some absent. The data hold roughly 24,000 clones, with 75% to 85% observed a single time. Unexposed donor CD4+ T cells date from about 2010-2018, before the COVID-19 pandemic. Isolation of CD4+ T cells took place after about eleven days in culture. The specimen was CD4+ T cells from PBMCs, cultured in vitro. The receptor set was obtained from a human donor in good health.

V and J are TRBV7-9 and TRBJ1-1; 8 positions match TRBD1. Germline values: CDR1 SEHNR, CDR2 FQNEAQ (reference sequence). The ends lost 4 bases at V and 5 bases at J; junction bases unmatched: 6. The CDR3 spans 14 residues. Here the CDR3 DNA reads TGTGCCAGCAGCTATGACAGGGGCCGGACTGAAGCTTTCTTT. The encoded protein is CASSYDRGRTEAFF.

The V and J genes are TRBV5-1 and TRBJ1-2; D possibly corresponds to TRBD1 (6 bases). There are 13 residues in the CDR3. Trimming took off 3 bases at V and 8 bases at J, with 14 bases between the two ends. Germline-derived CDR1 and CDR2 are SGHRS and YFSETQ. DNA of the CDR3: TGCGCCAGCAGCTCTTCAGGGGCTGCGGGCTACACCTTC. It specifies CASSSSGAAGYTF.

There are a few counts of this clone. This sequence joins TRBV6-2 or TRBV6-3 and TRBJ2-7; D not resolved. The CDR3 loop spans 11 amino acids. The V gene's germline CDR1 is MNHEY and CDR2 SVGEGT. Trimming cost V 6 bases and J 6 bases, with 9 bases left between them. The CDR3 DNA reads TGTGCCAGCAGCGAAACAATCGAGCAGTACTTC. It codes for CASSETIEQYF.

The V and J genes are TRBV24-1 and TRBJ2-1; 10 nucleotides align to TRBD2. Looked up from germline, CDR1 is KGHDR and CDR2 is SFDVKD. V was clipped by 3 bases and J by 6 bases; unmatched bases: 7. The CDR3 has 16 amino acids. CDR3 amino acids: CATSDAGTSDGNEQFF. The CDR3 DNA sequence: TGTGCCACCAGTGATGCCGGGACTAGCGACGGCAATGAGCAGTTCTTC.

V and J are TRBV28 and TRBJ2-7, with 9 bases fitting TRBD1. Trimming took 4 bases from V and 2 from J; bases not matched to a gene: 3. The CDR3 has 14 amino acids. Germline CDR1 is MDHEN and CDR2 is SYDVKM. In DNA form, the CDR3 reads TGTGCCAGCAGTTCTGGACAGGGGCCCTACGAGCAGTACTTC. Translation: CASSSGQGPYEQYF.

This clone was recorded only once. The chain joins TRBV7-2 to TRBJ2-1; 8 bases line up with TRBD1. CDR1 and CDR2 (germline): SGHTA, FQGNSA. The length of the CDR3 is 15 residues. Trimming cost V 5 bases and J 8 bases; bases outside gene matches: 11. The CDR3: CASSQQGVDLDEQFF. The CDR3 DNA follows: TGTGCCAGCAGCCAACAGGGGGTAGACTTGGATGAGCAGTTCTTC.

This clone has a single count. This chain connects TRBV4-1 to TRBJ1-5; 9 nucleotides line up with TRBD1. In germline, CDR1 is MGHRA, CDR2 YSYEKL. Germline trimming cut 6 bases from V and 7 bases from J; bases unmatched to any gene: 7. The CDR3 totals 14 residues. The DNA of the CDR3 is TGCGCCAGCAGACCGACAGGGGGAGGCCAGCCCCAGCATTTT. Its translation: CASRPTGGGQPQHF.